This is a list of T cell receptor beta chains from one sample in a study of CD8+CD57+ T cells in acquired aplastic anemia. TCRdb called the reads again in MiXCR, with one record for every CDR3 protein. Of about 160,000 distinct CDR3 sequences in the sample, 40% to 50% were seen once. The sample taken for sequencing was sorted CD4+, CD8+, or CD8+CD57+ T cells (not recorded which) from PBMCs. The receptor source for this set is a human donor with aplastic anemia. Each CDR3 is given with its conserved first and last residue. A D gene is named only where the DNA matches it firmly. Size is omitted from some rows. Given values are once, few, many or a class for expanded clones.

v_call: TRBV3-1
clone_size: many
j_call: TRBJ1-1
d_call: -
cdr3_length: 11
cdr3_nt: TGTGCCACCCGGGTGAACACTGAAGCTTTCTTT
cdr3_aa: CATRVNTEAFF

v_call: TRBV19
clone_size: -
j_call: TRBJ2-7
d_call: -
cdr3_length: 15
cdr3_nt: TGTGCCAGTAGTATTGGGGTTACGGGCTCCTACGAGCAGTACTTC
cdr3_aa: CASSIGVTGSYEQYF

v_call: TRBV5-1
clone_size: -
j_call: TRBJ2-7
d_call: -
cdr3_length: 16
cdr3_nt: TGCGCCAGCAGCTTGGCCTGGGGAGTTGAGACCTACGAGCAGTACTTC
cdr3_aa: CASSLAWGVETYEQYF

v_call: TRBV6-1
clone_size: many
j_call: TRBJ2-7
d_call: TRBD1
cdr3_length: 16
cdr3_nt: TGTGCCAGCAGCTTCTCTATAACAGGGGGCTTCGGCGAGCAGTACTTC
cdr3_aa: CASSFSITGGFGEQYF

v_call: TRBV12-3/TRBV12-4
clone_size: many
j_call: TRBJ2-6
d_call: -
cdr3_length: 15
cdr3_nt: TGTGCCAGCAGTTTATGGGGGTCTGGGGCCAACGTCCTGACTTTC
cdr3_aa: CASSLWGSGANVLTF

v_call: TRBV5-1
clone_size: many
j_call: TRBJ1-2
d_call: -
cdr3_length: 15
cdr3_nt: TGCGCCAGCAGCTTGGCCGTCGGAGGGACCTATGGCTACACCTTC
cdr3_aa: CASSLAVGGTYGYTF

v_call: TRBV20-1
clone_size: many
j_call: TRBJ2-1
d_call: -
cdr3_length: 12
cdr3_nt: TGCAGTGCTAGAGCCCGACCCGGGACCAAGTTCTTC
cdr3_aa: CSARARPGTKFF

v_call: TRBV2
clone_size: -
j_call: TRBJ2-2
d_call: -
cdr3_length: 14
cdr3_nt: TGTGCCAGCAGAAAAGAACAGAACACCGGGGAGCTGTTTTTT
cdr3_aa: CASRKEQNTGELFF

v_call: TRBV7-2
clone_size: many
j_call: TRBJ2-1
d_call: TRBD2
cdr3_length: 15
cdr3_nt: TGTGCCAGCAGCTTACTTCCTAGCGGGAGGGGTGAGCAGTTCTTC
cdr3_aa: CASSLLPSGRGEQFF

v_call: TRBV20-1
clone_size: -
j_call: TRBJ2-7
d_call: TRBD2
cdr3_length: 14
cdr3_nt: TGCAGTGCTATGACTAGCGGGAGTTCGGGCGAGCAGTACTTC
cdr3_aa: CSAMTSGSSGEQYF

v_call: TRBV6-2/TRBV6-3
clone_size: few
j_call: TRBJ1-4
d_call: -
cdr3_length: 12
cdr3_nt: TGTGCCACCTCCGGGGACTTTGAAAAACTGTTTTTT
cdr3_aa: CATSGDFEKLFF

v_call: TRBV6-1
clone_size: few
j_call: TRBJ1-5
d_call: TRBD1
cdr3_length: 15
cdr3_nt: TGTGCCAGCAACCCCAGGGGGGATGTCAATCAGCCCCAGCATTTT
cdr3_aa: CASNPRGDVNQPQHF

v_call: TRBV19
clone_size: -
j_call: TRBJ2-7
d_call: -
cdr3_length: 16
cdr3_nt: TGTGCCAGTAGTATCGCGTGGGGACAGGAGCGGGGCGAGCAGTACTTC
cdr3_aa: CASSIAWGQERGEQYF

v_call: TRBV9
clone_size: -
j_call: TRBJ2-3
d_call: TRBD1
cdr3_length: 15
cdr3_nt: TGTGCCAGCAGCTCAAGGACAGGGAACACAGATACGCAGTATTTT
cdr3_aa: CASSSRTGNTDTQYF

v_call: TRBV9
clone_size: many
j_call: TRBJ2-7
d_call: -
cdr3_length: 14
cdr3_nt: TGTGCCAGCAGCCCCCAAGGGAGTACCTACGAGCAGTACTTC
cdr3_aa: CASSPQGSTYEQYF

v_call: TRBV7-9
clone_size: many
j_call: TRBJ2-7
d_call: -
cdr3_length: 15
cdr3_nt: TGTGCCAGCAGCTCTTTGACAGTGATACGCCACGAGCAGTACTTC
cdr3_aa: CASSSLTVIRHEQYF

v_call: TRBV12-3/TRBV12-4
clone_size: -
j_call: TRBJ2-2
d_call: -
cdr3_length: 12
cdr3_nt: TGTGCCAGCAAGGGAATGGGCGGGGTGCTGTTTTTT
cdr3_aa: CASKGMGGVLFF

v_call: TRBV30
clone_size: few
j_call: TRBJ2-5
d_call: -
cdr3_length: 15
cdr3_nt: TGTGCCTGGAGTTCAGGGCAGGGAGGTCGAGGGACCCAGTACTTC
cdr3_aa: CAWSSGQGGRGTQYF

v_call: TRBV9
clone_size: -
j_call: TRBJ2-5
d_call: -
cdr3_length: 16
cdr3_nt: TGTGCCAGCAGCGTAGAAGGTTATCGGGATGGCGGGGCCCAGTACTTC
cdr3_aa: CASSVEGYRDGGAQYF

v_call: TRBV29-1
clone_size: -
j_call: TRBJ2-5
d_call: -
cdr3_length: 12
cdr3_nt: TGCAGCGTTCTCCCAGGCCAAGAGACCCAGTACTTC
cdr3_aa: CSVLPGQETQYF

v_call: TRBV7-9
clone_size: -
j_call: TRBJ1-2
d_call: -
cdr3_length: 13
cdr3_nt: TGTGCCAGCAGCCGCGACGGGTACTATGGCTACACCTTC
cdr3_aa: CASSRDGYYGYTF

v_call: TRBV5-5
clone_size: -
j_call: TRBJ2-7
d_call: -
cdr3_length: 15
cdr3_nt: TGTGCCAGCAGGGGTGCACCTCCGTGCTCCTACGAGCAGTACTTC
cdr3_aa: CASRGAPPCSYEQYF

v_call: TRBV4-1
clone_size: many
j_call: TRBJ2-3
d_call: -
cdr3_length: 14
cdr3_nt: TGCGCCAGCAGCCAAGGCCGGACCACAGATACGCAGTATTTT
cdr3_aa: CASSQGRTTDTQYF

v_call: TRBV7-2
clone_size: few
j_call: TRBJ2-5
d_call: -
cdr3_length: 16
cdr3_nt: TGTGCCAGCAGCTTAGTTCGGTCTAGTAGCCAAGAGACCCAGTACTTC
cdr3_aa: CASSLVRSSSQETQYF

v_call: TRBV9
clone_size: -
j_call: TRBJ2-2
d_call: -
cdr3_length: 12
cdr3_nt: TGTGCCAGCAGCGAAACGGCCGGGGAGCTGTTTTTT
cdr3_aa: CASSETAGELFF

v_call: TRBV12-3/TRBV12-4
clone_size: -
j_call: TRBJ2-6
d_call: TRBD2
cdr3_length: 14
cdr3_nt: TGTGCCAGCACCGTTCGCGGGGGTGCCAACGTCCTGACTTTC
cdr3_aa: CASTVRGGANVLTF

v_call: TRBV9
clone_size: many
j_call: TRBJ2-1
d_call: -
cdr3_length: 15
cdr3_nt: TGTGCCAGCAGCGTAGGTGGGAAGTCCTACAATGAGCAGTTCTTC
cdr3_aa: CASSVGGKSYNEQFF

v_call: TRBV19
clone_size: -
j_call: TRBJ1-2
d_call: TRBD1
cdr3_length: 15
cdr3_nt: TGTGCCAGCTCCAACTCCGGGACAGGGAATTATGGCTACACCTTC
cdr3_aa: CASSNSGTGNYGYTF

v_call: TRBV19
clone_size: once
j_call: TRBJ1-1
d_call: TRBD1
cdr3_length: 14
cdr3_nt: TGTGCCAGTAGTCTTGGGACAGGGCTGGGTGAAGCTTTCTTT
cdr3_aa: CASSLGTGLGEAFF

v_call: TRBV6-2/TRBV6-3
clone_size: many
j_call: TRBJ2-7
d_call: TRBD2
cdr3_length: 16
cdr3_nt: TGTGCCAGCAGGCCTAGCGGGGCCCAAGCTTCCTACGAGCAGTACTTC
cdr3_aa: CASRPSGAQASYEQYF

v_call: TRBV6-1
clone_size: many
j_call: TRBJ2-1
d_call: TRBD2
cdr3_length: 17
cdr3_nt: TGTGCCAGCAGGGGGACTAGCGGGAGTAGGTCCTACAATGAGCAGTTCTTC
cdr3_aa: CASRGTSGSRSYNEQFF

v_call: TRBV12-3/TRBV12-4
clone_size: -
j_call: TRBJ2-5
d_call: TRBD2
cdr3_length: 17
cdr3_nt: TGTGCCAGCAGTTCTCTGGGACTAGCGGGGTCAAAAGAGACCCAGTACTTC
cdr3_aa: CASSSLGLAGSKETQYF

v_call: TRBV11-1
clone_size: -
j_call: TRBJ1-6
d_call: TRBD1
cdr3_length: 17
cdr3_nt: TGTGCCAGCAGTTTTCGGGGACAGGTCATTTATAATCCACCCCTCCACTTT
cdr3_aa: CASSFRGQVIYNPPLHF

v_call: TRBV6-1
clone_size: few
j_call: TRBJ2-7
d_call: -
cdr3_length: 15
cdr3_nt: TGTGCCAGCAGTGACCAACGGAGCGGCTCCTACGAGCAGTACTTC
cdr3_aa: CASSDQRSGSYEQYF

v_call: TRBV10-3
clone_size: few
j_call: TRBJ1-1
d_call: -
cdr3_length: 13
cdr3_nt: TGTGCCATCAGTGAAATTCCTAGGACGGAGGCTTTCTTT
cdr3_aa: CAISEIPRTEAFF

v_call: TRBV29-1
clone_size: -
j_call: TRBJ2-5
d_call: -
cdr3_length: 14
cdr3_nt: TGCAGCGTTGGCATAACAAAGGGATTCGAGACCCAGTACTTC
cdr3_aa: CSVGITKGFETQYF

v_call: TRBV10-3
clone_size: many
j_call: TRBJ2-1
d_call: -
cdr3_length: 18
cdr3_nt: TGTGCCATCAGTGAGTCGTCCGGGCGAGGGAGGTCCTACAATGAGCAGTTCTTC
cdr3_aa: CAISESSGRGRSYNEQFF

v_call: TRBV20-1
clone_size: -
j_call: TRBJ1-3
d_call: -
cdr3_length: 14
cdr3_nt: TGCAGTGCTAGTCCGAGGAGCTCTGGAAACACCATATATTTT
cdr3_aa: CSASPRSSGNTIYF

v_call: TRBV6-1
clone_size: -
j_call: TRBJ2-1
d_call: TRBD1
cdr3_length: 15
cdr3_nt: TGTGCCAGCAGTGAACCAAGACAGGGCTACAATGAGCAGTTCTTC
cdr3_aa: CASSEPRQGYNEQFF

v_call: TRBV12-3/TRBV12-4
clone_size: many
j_call: TRBJ2-5
d_call: -
cdr3_length: 11
cdr3_nt: TGTGCCAGCAGTTTAAAGGGGAGATTCGACTTC
cdr3_aa: CASSLKGRFDF

v_call: TRBV10-3
clone_size: -
j_call: TRBJ2-5
d_call: -
cdr3_length: 12
cdr3_nt: TGTGCCATCAGTGCTCAGCAAGAGACCCAGTACTTC
cdr3_aa: CAISAQQETQYF

v_call: TRBV20-1
clone_size: -
j_call: TRBJ2-7
d_call: -
cdr3_length: 13
cdr3_nt: TGCAGTGCTAGGGGGCTAACCCCCTACGAGCAGTACTTC
cdr3_aa: CSARGLTPYEQYF

v_call: TRBV5-1
clone_size: many
j_call: TRBJ2-3
d_call: TRBD2
cdr3_length: 17
cdr3_nt: TGCGCCAGCAGCTTGGTTAGCGGGAGAGGGGCCGGGGATACGCAGTATTTT
cdr3_aa: CASSLVSGRGAGDTQYF